The following is a TCR beta chain sequence with its context. As yet, its antigen is unknown. The germline gives CDR1 MNHEY, CDR2 SVGEGT. This CDR3 spans 16 amino acids. The junction had 9 bases not matched to a gene; V was cut back by 7 bases and J by 0 bases. The data stem from a study of identical twins. General study results and limits: The study found excess low generation probability among twin-shared out-of-frame alpha sequences.

One entry per CDR3 protein results from TCRdb running MiXCR on the 5' RACE reads. Among about 480,000 distinct CDR3 sequences listed, 12% to 15% were seen once. The sample was also reused in another study, on yellow fever vaccine responses in identical twins.

This receptor was obtained from a woman under 30 in good health. The rearrangement uses TRBV6-2 or TRBV6-3 and TRBJ2-1; 7 bases are a match to TRBD2. The sequenced sample consisted of CD4+ T cells sorted from blood. The CDR3 bases are TGTGCCAGCACCAGCCTTAGCGGGTACTCCTACAATGAGCAGTTCTTC. Protein sequence: CASTSLSGYSYNEQFF.